What follows are 7 T cell receptor beta chains derived from one specimen sequenced in a study of shared clonotypes between healthy human individuals. Sequenced by immunoSEQ multiplex PCR; TCRdb stores in-frame clones only, minus some. The repertoire consists of roughly 2.4 million clones, with about 94% occurring once and the leading ten covering roughly 0.13%. Sequencing was performed on naive CD4+ T cells sorted from blood. This sample's subset: CD45RA+ positively selected. Receptors originate from a man younger than 35 in good health.

A note on this clone: One end of the junction fails to match germline, which may point to a read error. This sample also contains other DNA sequences that code for the same CDR3. The rearrangement uses TRBV30 and TRBJ1-1, with 12 bases aligning to TRBD1. CDR1 and CDR2 (germline): GTSNPN, SVGIG (reference sequence). The CDR3 has 16 residues. The CDR3 is CAWISGTGGMNTEAFF. The DNA of the CDR3 is TGTGCCTGGATCTCTGGGACAGGGGGCATGAACACTGAAGCGTTCTTT.

This clone has just one count. The rearrangement joins TRBV10-3 to TRBJ2-7; 10 bases are a match to TRBD2. Losses at the gene ends were 7 bases for V and 7 bases for J; bases not matched to a gene: 13. Germline lookup yields CDR1 ENHRY and CDR2 SYGVKD. The CDR3 runs 15 residues. CDR3 region: CAIMPLPSGSGEQYF. The CDR3 bases are TGTGCCATCATGCCCCTCCCTAGCGGGAGTGGAGAGCAGTACTTC.

A word on this clone: At the DNA level, this CDR3 is encoded by other sequences in the same sample as well. V and J are TRBV19 and TRBJ2-7; no firm D call. Germline V lookup: CDR1 LNHDA, CDR2 SQIVND (reference sequence). Trimming stripped 1 base from V and 3 bases from J, with 4 bases between. This CDR3 spans 12 amino acids. The CDR3 DNA reads TGTGCCAGTAGTATAGGCAGCTACGAGCAGTACTTC. Its protein product is CASSIGSYEQYF.

This chain joins TRBV7-2 and TRBJ1-6, with D unclear. Trimming removed 5 bases from V and 7 bases from J, with 15 bases in between. Germline V gene sequence: CDR1 SGHTA, CDR2 FQGNSA. This CDR3 is 15 amino acids long. CDR3 protein: CASSLQGIGNSPLHF. CDR3 DNA sequence: TGTGCCAGCAGCCTCCAAGGGATCGGGAATTCACCCCTCCACTTT.

This rearrangement joins TRBV4-1 to TRBJ2-1; the match to TRBD1 covers 8 bases. Germline CDR1 MGHRA, CDR2 YSYEKL. The junction had 11 bases not matched to a gene; V was cut back by 3 bases and J by 4 bases. This CDR3 has 17 residues. The DNA for the CDR3 is TGCGCCAGCAGCCATCCAACCCAGGGGGCTTTGTACAATGAGCAGTTCTTC. It yields the protein CASSHPTQGALYNEQFF.

The CDR3 reads CASSPIPANTIYF. The DNA for the CDR3 is TGTGCCAGCTCACCGATACCTGCAAACACCATATATTTT. The chain couples TRBV18 to TRBJ1-3; D is unresolved. V lost 3 bases and J lost 6, with 9 bases in between. This CDR3 is 13 amino acids long. Germline V gives CDR1 KGHSH, CDR2 LQKENI.

This chain joins TRBV10-2 and TRBJ2-7, with TRBD1 identical over 9 bases. The CDR3 is 14 amino acids. From germline, CDR1 is WSHSY and CDR2 SAAADI. V gave up 7 bases and J gave up 0 bases; unmatched junction bases: 4. CDR3 in DNA: TGCGCCAGCACTTCGACAGGGGGCTCCTACGAGCAGTACTTC. Amino acids: CASTSTGGSYEQYF.